A single sample is the source of the 7 T cell receptor beta chains below, sequenced in a study of T cell responses to AZD1222 COVID-19 vaccine. Sequencing was performed with immunoSEQ multiplex PCR; in TCRdb, only in-frame clones are kept and a portion is missing. Of about 150,000 clones in the sample, 85% to 95% are singletons; the top ten hold approximately 7%. The sample in question was peripheral blood, obtained 28 days after the second AZD1222 dose. The receptors were gathered from an adult who received the AZD1222 COVID-19 vaccine.

The rearrangement links TRBV6-5 to TRBJ1-6; a weak D match, TRBD1 (5 bases). V gave up 5 bases and J gave up 8 bases, with 16 bases separating them. From germline, CDR1 is MNHEY and CDR2 SVGAGI. CDR3 length equals 15 residues. CDR3 sequence reads: CASSRIQGNDSPLHF. The CDR3, as DNA: TGTGCCAGCAGTCGGATTCAGGGAAACGATTCACCCCTCCACTTT.

The V gene is TRBV7-9, the J gene TRBJ2-2; D may match TRBD1 or TRBD2 (5 bases each). Germline V CDR1 and CDR2: SEHNR, FQNEAQ (reference sequence). The CDR3 has 14 amino acids. Trimming pared 2 bases from V and 4 bases from J, leaving 8 bases between. The CDR3 DNA follows: TGTGCCAGCAGCTTATCGGGACCCACCGGGGAGCTGTTTTTT. Translation gives CASSLSGPTGELFF.

This chain links TRBV2 with TRBJ1-1; no definite D call. Trimming removed 8 bases from V and 3 bases from J, with 7 bases in between. CDR3 length: 11 amino acids. Germline lookup yields CDR1 SNHLY and CDR2 FYNNEI. CDR3 protein: CASLQYTEAFF. In DNA form, the CDR3 reads TGTGCCAGCCTGCAGTACACTGAAGCTTTCTTT.

This clone occurred once. The CDR3 coding sequence is TGCGCCAGCAGTACGACAGGGGTGGGAGAGACCCAGTACTTC. Amino acid sequence: CASSTTGVGETQYF. J is TRBJ2-5 and V is TRBV4-1; 8 nucleotides agree with TRBD1. Germline CDR1 and CDR2: MGHRA and YSYEKL. The length of the CDR3 is 14 residues. V shed 6 bases, J shed 4 bases, and the junction held 7 bases outside the gene matches.

The chain couples TRBV27 to TRBJ2-7; 9 nucleotides agree with TRBD1. The CDR3 spans 16 residues. Trimming removed 0 bases from V and 2 bases from J; junction bases left unmatched: 5. CDR1 MNHEY and CDR2 SMNVEV come from the germline V gene (reference sequence). The CDR3 region is CASSLSNRGPTYEQYF. CDR3 bases: TGTGCCAGCAGTTTATCGAACAGGGGGCCCACCTACGAGCAGTACTTC.

The V gene is TRBV30, the J gene TRBJ2-2; D not certain. This CDR3 is 18 amino acids long. Per the germline V gene, CDR1 is GTSNPN and CDR2 is SVGIG (reference sequence). With 1 base removed from V and 5 bases from J, the gap between germline ends came to 23 bases. The CDR3 is CAWSGLRTAFRVTGELFF. CDR3 nucleotide sequence: TGTGCCTGGAGTGGCCTAAGGACGGCGTTTAGGGTTACCGGGGAGCTGTTTTTT.

The chain has TRBV19 and TRBJ2-7, with a weak D call TRBD2 (7 bases). Germline lookup yields CDR1 LNHDA and CDR2 SQIVND (reference sequence). This CDR3 region has 16 residues. V gave up 5 bases and J gave up 4 bases, with 21 bases separating them. CDR3 bases: TGTGCCAGTAGTCCCACCTGGACAGCGGGGAATTACGAGCAGTACTTC. Translated, it gives CASSPTWTAGNYEQYF.